This TCR beta chain is drawn from a study of identical twins. Study-level findings and limits: Cord blood beta clonotypes present at high abundance carried fewer insertions; no such pattern appeared in memory repertoires.

This clonotype was seen a few times. Its antigen is not identified. Each CDR3 protein gets one entry after TCRdb re-called the 5' RACE reads with MiXCR. The table has some 1,700,000 distinct CDR3 sequences, around 33% seen once. Germline V gene data show CDR1 as MNHEY and CDR2 as SMNVEV (reference sequence). Trimming left V 3 bases short and J 3 bases short, with 9 bases between. The CDR3 totals 14 residues. Sequenced material: cord blood. This TCR was sampled from a newborn girl in good health. The chain couples TRBV27 to TRBJ2-4, with D perhaps being TRBD1 or TRBD2 (5 bases each). The CDR3 sequence: CASSLGPYKNIQYF. The DNA of the CDR3 is TGTGCCAGCAGTTTGGGACCTTACAAAAACATTCAGTACTTC.